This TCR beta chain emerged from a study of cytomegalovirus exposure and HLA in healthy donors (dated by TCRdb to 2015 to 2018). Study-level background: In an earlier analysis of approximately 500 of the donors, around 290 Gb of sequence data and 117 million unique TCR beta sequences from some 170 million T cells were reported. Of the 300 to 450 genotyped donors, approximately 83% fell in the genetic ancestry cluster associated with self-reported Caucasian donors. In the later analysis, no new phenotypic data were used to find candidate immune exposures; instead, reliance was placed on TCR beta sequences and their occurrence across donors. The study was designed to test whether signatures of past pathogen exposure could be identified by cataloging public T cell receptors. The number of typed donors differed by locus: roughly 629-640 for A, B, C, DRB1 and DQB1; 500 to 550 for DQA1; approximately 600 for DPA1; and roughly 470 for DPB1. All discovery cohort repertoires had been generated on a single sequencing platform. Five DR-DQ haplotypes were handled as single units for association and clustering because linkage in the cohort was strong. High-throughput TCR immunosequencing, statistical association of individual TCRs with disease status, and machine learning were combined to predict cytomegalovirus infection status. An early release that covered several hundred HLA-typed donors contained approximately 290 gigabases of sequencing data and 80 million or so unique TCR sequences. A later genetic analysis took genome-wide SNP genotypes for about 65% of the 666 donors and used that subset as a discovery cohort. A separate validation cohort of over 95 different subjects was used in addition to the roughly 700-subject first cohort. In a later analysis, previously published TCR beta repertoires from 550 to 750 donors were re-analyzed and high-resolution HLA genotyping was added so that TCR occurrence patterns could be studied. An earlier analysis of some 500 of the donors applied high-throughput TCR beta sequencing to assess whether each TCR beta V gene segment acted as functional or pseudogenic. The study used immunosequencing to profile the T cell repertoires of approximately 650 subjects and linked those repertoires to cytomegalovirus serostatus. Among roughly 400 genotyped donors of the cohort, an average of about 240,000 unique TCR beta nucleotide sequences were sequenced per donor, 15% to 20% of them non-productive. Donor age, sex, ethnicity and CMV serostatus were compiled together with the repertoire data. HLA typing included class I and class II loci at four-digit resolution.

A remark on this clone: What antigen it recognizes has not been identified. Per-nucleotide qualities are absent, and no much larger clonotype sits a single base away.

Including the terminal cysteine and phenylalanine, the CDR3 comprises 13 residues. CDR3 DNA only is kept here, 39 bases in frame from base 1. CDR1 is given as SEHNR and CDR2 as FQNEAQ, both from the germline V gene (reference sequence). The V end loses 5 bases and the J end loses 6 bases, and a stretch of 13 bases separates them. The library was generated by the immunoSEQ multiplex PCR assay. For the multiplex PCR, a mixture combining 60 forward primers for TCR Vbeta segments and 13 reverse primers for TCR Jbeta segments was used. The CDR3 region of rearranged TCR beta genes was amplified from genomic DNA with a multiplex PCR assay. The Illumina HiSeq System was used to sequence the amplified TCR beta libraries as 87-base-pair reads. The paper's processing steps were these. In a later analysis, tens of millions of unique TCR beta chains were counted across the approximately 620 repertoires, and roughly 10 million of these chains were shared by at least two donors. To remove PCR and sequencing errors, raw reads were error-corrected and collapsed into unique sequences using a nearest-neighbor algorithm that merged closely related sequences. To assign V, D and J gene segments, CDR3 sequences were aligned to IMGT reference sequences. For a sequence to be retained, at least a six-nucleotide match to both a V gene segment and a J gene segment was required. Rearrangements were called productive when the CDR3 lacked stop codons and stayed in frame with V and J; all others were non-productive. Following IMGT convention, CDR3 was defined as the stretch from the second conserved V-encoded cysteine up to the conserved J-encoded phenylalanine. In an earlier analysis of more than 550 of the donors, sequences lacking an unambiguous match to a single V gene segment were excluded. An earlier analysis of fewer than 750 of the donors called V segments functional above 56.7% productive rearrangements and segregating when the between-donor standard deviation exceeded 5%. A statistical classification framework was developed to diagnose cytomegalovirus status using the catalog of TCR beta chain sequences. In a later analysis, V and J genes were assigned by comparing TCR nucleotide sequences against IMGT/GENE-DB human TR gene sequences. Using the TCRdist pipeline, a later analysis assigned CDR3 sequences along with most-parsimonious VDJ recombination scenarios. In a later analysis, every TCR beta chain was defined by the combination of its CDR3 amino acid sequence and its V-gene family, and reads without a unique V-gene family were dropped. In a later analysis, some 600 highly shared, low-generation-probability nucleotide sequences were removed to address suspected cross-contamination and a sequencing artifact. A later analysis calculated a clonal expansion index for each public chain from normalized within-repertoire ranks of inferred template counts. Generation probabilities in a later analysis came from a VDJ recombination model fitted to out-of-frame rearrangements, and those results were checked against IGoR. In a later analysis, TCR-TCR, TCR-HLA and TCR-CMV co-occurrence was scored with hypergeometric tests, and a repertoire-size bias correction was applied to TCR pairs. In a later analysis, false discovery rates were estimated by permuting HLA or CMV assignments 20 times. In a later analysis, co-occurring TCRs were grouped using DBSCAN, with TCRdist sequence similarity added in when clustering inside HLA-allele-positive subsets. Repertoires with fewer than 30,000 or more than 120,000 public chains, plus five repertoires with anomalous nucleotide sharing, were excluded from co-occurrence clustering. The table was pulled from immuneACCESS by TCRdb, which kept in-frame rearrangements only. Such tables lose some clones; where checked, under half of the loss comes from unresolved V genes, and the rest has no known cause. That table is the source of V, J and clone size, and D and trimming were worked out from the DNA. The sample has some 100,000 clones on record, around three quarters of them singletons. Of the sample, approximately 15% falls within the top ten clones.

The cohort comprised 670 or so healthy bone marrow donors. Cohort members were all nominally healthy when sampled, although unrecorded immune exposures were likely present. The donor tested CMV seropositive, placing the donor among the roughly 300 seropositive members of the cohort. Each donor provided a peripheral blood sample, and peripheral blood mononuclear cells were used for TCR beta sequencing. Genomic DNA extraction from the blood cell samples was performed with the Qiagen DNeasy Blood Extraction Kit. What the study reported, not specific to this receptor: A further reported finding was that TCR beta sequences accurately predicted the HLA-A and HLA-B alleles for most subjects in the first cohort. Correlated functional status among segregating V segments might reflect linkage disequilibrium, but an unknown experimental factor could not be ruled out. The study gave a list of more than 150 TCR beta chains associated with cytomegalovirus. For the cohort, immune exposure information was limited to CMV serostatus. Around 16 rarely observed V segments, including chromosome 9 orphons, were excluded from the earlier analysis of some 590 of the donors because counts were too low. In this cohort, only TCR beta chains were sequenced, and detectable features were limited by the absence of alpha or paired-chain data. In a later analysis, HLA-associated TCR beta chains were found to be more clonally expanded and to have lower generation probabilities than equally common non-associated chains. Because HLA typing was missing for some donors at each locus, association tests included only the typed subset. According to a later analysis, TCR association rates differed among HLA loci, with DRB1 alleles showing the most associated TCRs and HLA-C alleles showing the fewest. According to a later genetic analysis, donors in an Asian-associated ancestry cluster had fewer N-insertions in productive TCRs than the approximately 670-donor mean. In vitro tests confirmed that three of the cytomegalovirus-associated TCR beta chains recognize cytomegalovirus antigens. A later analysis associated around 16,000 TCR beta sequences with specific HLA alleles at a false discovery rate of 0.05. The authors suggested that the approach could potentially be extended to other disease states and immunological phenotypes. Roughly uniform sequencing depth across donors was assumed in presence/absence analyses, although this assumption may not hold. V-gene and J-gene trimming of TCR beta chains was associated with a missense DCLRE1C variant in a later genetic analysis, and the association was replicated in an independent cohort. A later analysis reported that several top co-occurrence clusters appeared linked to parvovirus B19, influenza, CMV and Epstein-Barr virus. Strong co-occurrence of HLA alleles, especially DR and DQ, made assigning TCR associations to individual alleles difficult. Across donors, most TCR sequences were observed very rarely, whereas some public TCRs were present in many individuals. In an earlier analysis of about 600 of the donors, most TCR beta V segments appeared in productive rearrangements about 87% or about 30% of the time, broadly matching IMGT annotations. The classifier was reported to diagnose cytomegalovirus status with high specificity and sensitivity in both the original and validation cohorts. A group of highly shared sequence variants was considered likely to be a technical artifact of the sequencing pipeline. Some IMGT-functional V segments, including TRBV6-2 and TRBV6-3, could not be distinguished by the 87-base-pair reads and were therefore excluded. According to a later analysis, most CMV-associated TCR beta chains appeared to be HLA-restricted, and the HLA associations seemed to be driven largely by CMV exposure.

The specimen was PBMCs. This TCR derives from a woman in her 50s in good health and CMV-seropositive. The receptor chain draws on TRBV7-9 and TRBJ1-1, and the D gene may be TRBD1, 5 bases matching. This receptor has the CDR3 CASSGPGGAEAFF. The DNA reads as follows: TGTGCCAGCAGCGGACCCGGAGGGGCTGAAGCTTTCTTT.